Sequencing of this T cell receptor beta chain was carried out in a study of Graves' ophthalmopathy and Graves' hyperthyroidism. Findings and caveats of the study: This model predicted ophthalmopathy progression (sensitivity 65% to 71%, specificity about 72%). Blood also harbored most expanded thyroid clonotypes above 0.001 frequency.

As diagnostic evidence, clinical symptoms, serum thyroxine, TRAb, thyroid ultrasound and orbital computed tomography were relied upon. The authors used Ficoll-Paque density gradient centrifugation to separate PBMCs. The input was approximately 10 ml of fresh peripheral blood. This CDR3 spans 13 amino acids. The V gene's germline CDR1 is SGHTA and CDR2 FQGTGA. V gave up 1 base and J gave up 8 bases, with 11 bases separating them. This clonotype was found many times. Its target is not known. RNA transcripts served as template for amplifying TCR beta CDR3 sequences. HTBI-primed first-round RT-PCR preceded second-round multiplex PCR. TCRdb redid the calling of the multiplex PCR reads with MiXCR, one entry per CDR3 protein. Of about 740,000 distinct CDR3 sequences listed, 40% are singletons.

This clonotype was obtained from an adult man with Graves' ophthalmopathy. The V gene is TRBV7-3, the J gene TRBJ1-1; D gene ambiguous. The sample comprised peripheral blood. CDR3 loop: CASSLIYGSEAFF. CDR3 in DNA: TGTGCCAGCAGCTTAATTTATGGGTCCGAAGCTTTCTTT.